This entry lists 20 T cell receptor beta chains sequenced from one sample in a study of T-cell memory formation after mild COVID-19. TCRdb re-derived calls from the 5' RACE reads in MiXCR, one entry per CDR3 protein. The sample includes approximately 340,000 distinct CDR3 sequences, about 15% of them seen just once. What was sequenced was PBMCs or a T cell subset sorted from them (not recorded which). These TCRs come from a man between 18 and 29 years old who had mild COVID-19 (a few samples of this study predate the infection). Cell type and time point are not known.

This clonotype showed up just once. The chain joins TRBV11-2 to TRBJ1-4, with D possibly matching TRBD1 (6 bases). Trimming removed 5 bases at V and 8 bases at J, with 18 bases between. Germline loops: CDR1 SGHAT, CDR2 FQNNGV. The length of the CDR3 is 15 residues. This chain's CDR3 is CASSPVRGAREKLFF. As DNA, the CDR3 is TGTGCCAGCAGCCCAGTGCGGGGGGCAAGGGAAAAACTGTTTTTT.

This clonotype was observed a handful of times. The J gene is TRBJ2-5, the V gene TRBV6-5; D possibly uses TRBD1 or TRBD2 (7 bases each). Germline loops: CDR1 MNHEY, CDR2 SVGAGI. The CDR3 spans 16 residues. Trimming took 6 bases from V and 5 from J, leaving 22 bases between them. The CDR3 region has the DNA TGTGCCAGCAGCCCGTGGTTGGGAGGGGGCGGCGAGACCCAGTACTTC. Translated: CASSPWLGGGGETQYF.

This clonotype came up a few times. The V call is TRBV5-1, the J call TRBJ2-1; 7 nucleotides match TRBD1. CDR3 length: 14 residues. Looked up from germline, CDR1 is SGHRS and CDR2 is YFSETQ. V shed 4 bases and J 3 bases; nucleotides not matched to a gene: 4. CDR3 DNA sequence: TGCGCCAGCAGCCGGACAGGAGACTACAATGAGCAGTTCTTC. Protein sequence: CASSRTGDYNEQFF.

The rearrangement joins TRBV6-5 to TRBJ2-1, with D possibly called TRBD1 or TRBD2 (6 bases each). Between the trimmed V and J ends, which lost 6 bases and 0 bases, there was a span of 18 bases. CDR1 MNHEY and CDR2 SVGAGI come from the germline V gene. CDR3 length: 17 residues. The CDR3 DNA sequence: TGTGCCAGCAGATCAAGGGGGGCACGACTCTCCTACAATGAGCAGTTCTTC. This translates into CASRSRGARLSYNEQFF.

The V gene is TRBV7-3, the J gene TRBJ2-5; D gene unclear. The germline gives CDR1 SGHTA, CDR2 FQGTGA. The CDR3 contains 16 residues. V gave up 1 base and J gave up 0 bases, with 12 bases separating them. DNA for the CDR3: TGTGCCAGCAGCTTAAACGGGCCCGAGTACCAAGAGACCCAGTACTTC. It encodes CASSLNGPEYQETQYF.

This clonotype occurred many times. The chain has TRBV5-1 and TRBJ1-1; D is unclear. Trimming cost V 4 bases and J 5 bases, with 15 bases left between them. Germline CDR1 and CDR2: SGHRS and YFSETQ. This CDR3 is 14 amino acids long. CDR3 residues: CASSETRGRTEAFF. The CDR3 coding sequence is TGCGCCAGCAGCGAAACTCGAGGGAGGACTGAAGCTTTCTTT.

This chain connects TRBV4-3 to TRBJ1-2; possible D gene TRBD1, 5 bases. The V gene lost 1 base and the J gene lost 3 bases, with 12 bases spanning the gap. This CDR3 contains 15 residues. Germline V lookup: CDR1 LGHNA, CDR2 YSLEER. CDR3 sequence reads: CASSQALQAHYGYTF. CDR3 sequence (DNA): TGCGCCAGCAGCCAAGCCCTACAGGCCCACTATGGCTACACCTTC.

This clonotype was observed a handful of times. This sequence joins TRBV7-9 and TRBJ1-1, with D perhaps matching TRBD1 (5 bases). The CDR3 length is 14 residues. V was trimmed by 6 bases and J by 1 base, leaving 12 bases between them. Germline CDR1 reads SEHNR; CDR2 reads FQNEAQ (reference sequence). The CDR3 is CASRPQVGNTEAFF. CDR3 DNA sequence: TGTGCCAGCAGACCACAGGTCGGGAACACTGAAGCTTTCTTT.

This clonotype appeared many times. DNA for the CDR3: TGTGCCAGCAGTTCGCGACTAGCGGGGCGCGCATTGCAGTACTTC. Translated, it gives CASSSRLAGRALQYF. The V and J genes are TRBV12-3 or TRBV12-4 and TRBJ2-7; TRBD2 matches 11 bases. The CDR3 consists of 15 residues. V gave up 4 bases and J gave up 9 bases; unmatched junction bases: 11.

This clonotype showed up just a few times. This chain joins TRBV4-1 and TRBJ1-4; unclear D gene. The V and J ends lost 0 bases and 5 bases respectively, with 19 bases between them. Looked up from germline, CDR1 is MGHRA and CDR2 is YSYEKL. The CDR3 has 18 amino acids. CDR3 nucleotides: TGCGCCAGCAGCCAAGAGAGAAGTCCCGCGCGAATAAATGAAAAACTGTTTTTT. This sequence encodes CASSQERSPARINEKLFF.

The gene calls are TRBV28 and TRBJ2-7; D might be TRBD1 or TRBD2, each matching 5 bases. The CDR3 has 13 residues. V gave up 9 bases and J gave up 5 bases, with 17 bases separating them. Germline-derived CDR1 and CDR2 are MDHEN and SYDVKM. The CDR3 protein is CASRDATIDEQYV. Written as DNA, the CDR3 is TGTGCCAGTAGGGACGCCACTATTGACGAGCAGTACGTC.

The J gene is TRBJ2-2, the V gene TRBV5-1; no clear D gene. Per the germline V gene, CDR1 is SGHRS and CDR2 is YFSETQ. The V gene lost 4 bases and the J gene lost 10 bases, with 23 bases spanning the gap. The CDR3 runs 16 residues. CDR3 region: CASSLRGSLRNPELFF. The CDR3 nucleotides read TGCGCCAGCAGCCTGAGAGGTAGTCTTAGGAACCCGGAGCTGTTTTTT.

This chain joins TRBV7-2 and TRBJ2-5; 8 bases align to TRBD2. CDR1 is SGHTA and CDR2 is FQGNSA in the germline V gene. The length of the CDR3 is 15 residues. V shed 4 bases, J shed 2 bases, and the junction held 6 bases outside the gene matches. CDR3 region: CASSYQRGPQETQYF. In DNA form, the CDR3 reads TGTGCCAGCAGCTACCAGCGGGGGCCTCAAGAGACCCAGTACTTC.

In DNA form, the CDR3 reads TGTGCCAGTAATACCGGGACAGGGCTGGCAGATACGCAGTATTTT. Amino acids: CASNTGTGLADTQYF. The rearrangement links TRBV7-9 to TRBJ2-3; 9 bases fit TRBD1. From germline, CDR1 is SEHNR and CDR2 FQNEAQ (reference sequence). The CDR3 contains 15 residues. V lost 9 bases, J lost 4 bases, and 11 bases stayed unmatched. Looking up the rest from reference TRBV7-9 and TRBJ2-3 gives the full variable domain: DTGVSQNPRHKITKRGQNVTFRCDPISEHNRLYWYRQTLGQGPEFLTYFQNEAQLEKSRLLSDRFSAERPKGSFSTLEIQRTEQGDSAMYLCASNTGTGLADTQYFGPGTRLTVL.

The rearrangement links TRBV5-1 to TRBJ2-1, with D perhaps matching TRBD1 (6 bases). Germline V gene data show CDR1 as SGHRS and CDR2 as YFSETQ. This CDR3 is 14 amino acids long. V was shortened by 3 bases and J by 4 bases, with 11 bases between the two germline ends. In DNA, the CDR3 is TGCGCCAGCAGCTCCCTGGACAGATACAATGAGCAGTTCTTC. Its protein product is CASSSLDRYNEQFF.

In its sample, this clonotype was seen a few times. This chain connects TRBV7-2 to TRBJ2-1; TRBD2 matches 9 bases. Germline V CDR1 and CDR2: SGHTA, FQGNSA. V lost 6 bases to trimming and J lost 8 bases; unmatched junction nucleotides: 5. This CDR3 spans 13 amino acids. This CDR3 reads CASRRRGGDEQFF. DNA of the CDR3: TGTGCCAGCAGGAGGCGGGGGGGCGATGAGCAGTTCTTC.

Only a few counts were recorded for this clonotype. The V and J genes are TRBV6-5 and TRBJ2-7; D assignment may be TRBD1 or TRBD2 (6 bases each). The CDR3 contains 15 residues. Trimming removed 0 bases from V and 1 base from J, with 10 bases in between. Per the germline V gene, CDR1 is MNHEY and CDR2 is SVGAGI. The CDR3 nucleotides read TGTGCCAGCAGTTACTCGAGGGGGGTTTCCTACGAGCAGTACTTC. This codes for CASSYSRGVSYEQYF.

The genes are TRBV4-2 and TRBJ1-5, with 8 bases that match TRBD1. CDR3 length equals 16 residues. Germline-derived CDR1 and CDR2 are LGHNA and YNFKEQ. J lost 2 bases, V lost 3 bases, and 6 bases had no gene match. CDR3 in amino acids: CASSQAGGAGNQPQHF. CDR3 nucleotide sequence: TGTGCCAGCAGCCAGGCAGGGGGCGCGGGCAATCAGCCCCAGCATTTT.

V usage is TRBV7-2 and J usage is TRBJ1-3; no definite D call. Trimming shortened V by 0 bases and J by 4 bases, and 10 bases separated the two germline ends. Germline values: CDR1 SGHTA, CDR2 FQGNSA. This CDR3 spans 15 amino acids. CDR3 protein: CASSLAGYPGNTIYF. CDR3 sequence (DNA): TGTGCCAGCAGCTTAGCAGGGTACCCCGGAAACACCATATATTTT.

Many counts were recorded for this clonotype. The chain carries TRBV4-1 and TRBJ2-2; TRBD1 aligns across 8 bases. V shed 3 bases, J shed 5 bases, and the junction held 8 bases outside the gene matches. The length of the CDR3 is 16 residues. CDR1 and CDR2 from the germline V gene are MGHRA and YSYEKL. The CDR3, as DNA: TGCGCCAGCAGCCAGGCAGGACAGGGTAATACCGGGGAGCTGTTTTTT. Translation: CASSQAGQGNTGELFF.